The clone carrying this T cell receptor (beta chain) came up a few times. Its antigen is undetermined. MiXCR, applied by TCRdb to the 5' RACE reads, yields one record per CDR3 protein. In the table there are about 440,000 distinct CDR3 sequences, over 15% of which are singletons. The V gene's germline CDR1 is SEHNR and CDR2 FQNEAQ (reference sequence). V gave up 5 bases and J gave up 1 base; unmatched junction bases: 8. This CDR3 is built from 16 residues. The data are from a study of T-cell memory formation after mild COVID-19. Study-wide results and limits: Second-wave clones peaking on day 37 lacked confirmed SARS-CoV-2 specificity. Clones contracting across day 15 to 85 had a balanced CD4/CD8 profile; later expanding clones leaned CD4+.

The clonotype comes from an adult woman who had mild COVID-19 (a few samples of this study predate the infection). Cell type and time point are not known. The chain recombines TRBV7-9 with TRBJ2-3, with 8 nucleotides matching TRBD1. The sample comprised PBMCs or a T cell subset sorted from them (not recorded which). The CDR3 region has the DNA TGTGCCAGCAGCCCGCAGGGGGCTTCGGGCACAGATACGCAGTATTTT. Translated: CASSPQGASGTDTQYF.